A single sample is the source of the 8 T cell receptor beta chains below, sequenced in a study of blood T cell repertoires in COVID-19 (dated by TCRdb to 2020 to 2021). Library preparation used the immunoSEQ multiplex PCR assay. TCRdb took over this immuneACCESS table, retaining in-frame rearrangements with V and J assigned. Such tables are incomplete; in checked studies, under half of the missing clones stem from an unresolved V gene, and the remainder is unexplained. Within this sample are roughly 190,000 clones, with more than 75% of them counted one time only. The ten biggest clones cover 3.5% to 4.5% of the sample. The sample taken for sequencing was peripheral blood. The origin of the receptors is a human donor in a cohort sampled during active COVID-19.

This sequence joins TRBV19 and TRBJ2-5; D is unresolved. The CDR3 is made up of 15 amino acids. Per germline, CDR1 LNHDA and CDR2 SQIVND (reference sequence). The ends were cut back, 3 bases at V and 2 bases at J, with 13 bases in the middle. DNA of the CDR3: TGTGCCAGTAGTATTTCCCGCAGGCTTCAAGAGACCCAGTACTTC. This translates into CASSISRRLQETQYF.

The chain joins TRBV5-5 to TRBJ2-7; 11 bases are a match to TRBD2. CDR1 is SGHKS and CDR2 is YYEKEE in the germline V gene (reference sequence). CDR3 length: 18 amino acids. The trim removed 0 bases at V and 7 bases at J, leaving 15 bases unmatched. CDR3 coding DNA: TGTGCCAGCAGCTTGGCCCCTTCGCCTACTAGCGGGAGCAGTGAGCAGTACTTC. Its protein is CASSLAPSPTSGSSEQYF.

The J gene is TRBJ1-4, the V gene TRBV6-5; TRBD1 matches 8 bases. Looked up from germline, CDR1 is MNHEY and CDR2 is SVGAGI. With 6 bases clipped from V and 11 bases from J, the junction kept 14 bases outside the gene matches. There are 15 residues in the CDR3. The DNA for the CDR3 is TGTGCCAGCAGCGCGGGACAGGCGGCCATGGTGAAACTGTTTTTT. Its translation: CASSAGQAAMVKLFF.

J is TRBJ1-2 and V is TRBV6-5; tentatively, D is TRBD1 (5 bases). V gave up 7 bases and J gave up 2 bases, with 17 bases separating them. Germline V CDR1 and CDR2: MNHEY, SVGAGI. The CDR3 loop spans 15 amino acids. The CDR3 DNA follows: TGTGCCAGCACCTTCGGGGGGAACTCGAACTATGGCTACACCTTC. This gives the protein CASTFGGNSNYGYTF.

The chain carries TRBV7-2 and TRBJ2-1; TRBD2 matches 13 bases. This CDR3 is built from 16 residues. V was pared by 5 bases and J by 6 bases, with 7 bases of the junction left unmatched. Germline V gene data show CDR1 as SGHTA and CDR2 as FQGNSA. CDR3 in amino acids: CASSQLGLAGSNEQFF. DNA of the CDR3: TGTGCCAGCAGCCAATTGGGACTAGCGGGAAGCAATGAGCAGTTCTTC.

The chain recombines TRBV7-9 with TRBJ1-3; D unclear. V was cut by 2 bases and J by 0 bases, with 11 bases left in between. This CDR3 comprises 16 residues. Germline V lookup: CDR1 SEHNR, CDR2 FQNEAQ (reference sequence). Here the CDR3 DNA reads TGTGCCAGCAGCTTACTTCCCTTCAGCTCTGGAAACACCATATATTTT. Amino acid sequence: CASSLLPFSSGNTIYF.

This clone showed up just a few times. This chain links TRBV14 with TRBJ1-1, with D unresolved. Looked up from germline, CDR1 is SGHDN and CDR2 is FVKESK. This CDR3 has 13 amino acids. With 0 bases removed from V and 1 base from J, the gap between germline ends came to 3 bases. Written as DNA, the CDR3 is TGTGCCAGCAGCCAAGACGGGAACACTGAAGCTTTCTTT. This encodes CASSQDGNTEAFF. Together with reference TRBV14 and TRBJ1-1, the CDR3 gives the full variable domain: EAGVTQFPSHSVIEKGQTVTLRCDPISGHDNLYWYRRVMGKEIKFLLHFVKESKQDESGMPNNRFLAERTGGTYSTLKVQPAELEDSGVYFCASSQDGNTEAFFGQGTRLTVV.

The chain uses TRBV28 and TRBJ1-6; TRBD1 agrees at 9 bases. Germline values: CDR1 MDHEN, CDR2 SYDVKM. V dropped 5 bases and J dropped 7; count of bases not matched to a gene: 6. The CDR3 is made up of 15 amino acids. The CDR3 reads CASSSPGQGNSPLHF. CDR3 in DNA: TGTGCCAGCAGTAGTCCGGGACAGGGAAATTCACCCCTCCACTTT.